These 17 T cell receptor beta chains share one sample of origin, sequenced in a study of blood T cells in healthy people across ages. It was with a sample-barcoded 5' primer and a J-beta primer mix that a second PCR of roughly 7 to 12 cycles was run. TCRdb reanalysed the 5' RACE reads using MiXCR and keeps one entry per CDR3 protein. The table shows 1.5 million to 2 million distinct CDR3 sequences, with about 30% occurring only once. What was sequenced was blood. Receptor source: a woman in her thirties in good health.

This clonotype was seen a handful of times. The rearrangement links TRBV29-1 to TRBJ2-7, with 8 nucleotides matching TRBD1. The CDR3 extends over 15 amino acids. The V and J ends lost 4 bases and 3 bases, in that order; junction bases with no gene match: 11. CDR1 and CDR2 from the germline V gene are SQVTM and ANQGSEA. The CDR3 loop reads CSVVFGQGQIYEQYF. The CDR3 nucleotides are TGCAGCGTTGTATTCGGACAGGGTCAGATCTACGAGCAGTACTTC.

The chain employs TRBV21-1 and TRBJ2-6. TRBV21-1 is flagged as a pseudogene. CDR3 length equals 14 residues. CDR3 protein: CEALGSSGANVLTF. The DNA of the CDR3 is TGTGAAGCTTTGGGAAGCTCTGGGGCCAACGTCCTGACTTTC.

The chain has TRBV10-3 and TRBJ1-2; D ambiguous. Germline V gene data show CDR1 as ENHRY and CDR2 as SYGVKD. The V and J ends lost 0 bases and 4 bases respectively, with 9 bases between them. The CDR3 loop spans 14 amino acids. The CDR3 reads CAISESTASYGYTF. The CDR3 DNA follows: TGTGCCATCAGTGAGTCAACAGCCTCCTATGGCTACACCTTC.

This clonotype has more than one count but fewer than ten. V is TRBV7-2 and J is TRBJ1-5, with a weak D call TRBD1 (5 bases). This CDR3 has 13 amino acids. The V end was cut by 5 bases, the J end by 4 bases, with 9 bases between. Germline CDR1 is SGHTA and CDR2 is FQGNSA. CDR3 sequence (DNA): TGTGCCAGCAGCGCGAGACAGAATCAGCCCCAGCATTTT. Its translation: CASSARQNQPQHF.

This clonotype has a handful of counts. The chain combines TRBV7-2 with TRBJ1-2, with 8 bases aligning to TRBD1. V shed 5 bases and J 5 bases; nucleotides not matched to a gene: 10. Germline CDR1 reads SGHTA; CDR2 reads FQGNSA. The CDR3 is made up of 15 amino acids. The CDR3 reads CASSRGQGAGYGYTF. In nucleotides, the CDR3 is TGTGCCAGCAGCCGCGGCCAGGGGGCGGGATATGGCTACACCTTC.

V gene TRBV28 combines with J gene TRBJ2-1; 15 bases match TRBD2. The CDR3 totals 17 residues. CDR1 and CDR2 from the germline V gene are MDHEN and SYDVKM. J lost 4 bases, V lost 4 bases, and 5 bases had no gene match. This chain's CDR3 is CASSSGTSGGNYNEQFF. CDR3 sequence (DNA): TGTGCCAGCAGTTCCGGGACTAGCGGGGGGAATTACAATGAGCAGTTCTTC.

This clonotype occurred a few times. The CDR3 here is CAISQGVPGNTIYF. In DNA, the CDR3 is TGTGCCATCAGTCAGGGGGTACCTGGAAACACCATATATTTT. The J gene is TRBJ1-3, the V gene TRBV10-3; 7 nucleotides match TRBD1. Germline trimming cut 5 bases from V and 2 bases from J; bases unmatched to any gene: 3. The CDR3 consists of 14 residues. Germline CDR1 reads ENHRY; CDR2 reads SYGVKD.

This clonotype appeared many times. The J gene is TRBJ2-4, the V gene TRBV7-2; 7 bases align to TRBD1. Germline V gene lookup returns CDR1 SGHTA and CDR2 FQGNSA. This CDR3 comprises 14 residues. V was pared by 5 bases and J by 4 bases, with 5 bases of the junction left unmatched. In DNA, the CDR3 is TGTGCCAGCAGCCCCGGGACAGAGAAAAACATTCAGTACTTC. Its translation: CASSPGTEKNIQYF.

The table lists this clonotype with many counts. The chain has TRBV10-2 and TRBJ2-7; tentatively, D is TRBD2 (6 bases). This CDR3 is built from 13 residues. V was trimmed by 5 bases and J by 5 bases, leaving 13 bases between them. The germline V gene has CDR1 WSHSY and CDR2 SAAADI. CDR3 coding DNA: TGCGCCAGCAGTCGGGGGAGTGGAAACGAGCAGTACTTC. It yields the protein CASSRGSGNEQYF.

This clonotype was detected many times. The rearrangement uses TRBV29-1 and TRBJ1-5, with D possibly being TRBD1 (6 bases). Trimming took off 1 base at V and 6 bases at J, with 10 bases between the two ends. This CDR3 is 13 amino acids long. The V gene's germline CDR1 is SQVTM and CDR2 ANQGSEA. CDR3 loop: CSVEVGGSQPQHF. CDR3 DNA sequence: TGCAGCGTTGAAGTAGGGGGGTCTCAGCCCCAGCATTTT.

As concerns this clonotype: The conserved phenylalanine or tryptophan is not found at the CDR3 terminus, so this likely reflects a read error. The J gene is TRBJ1-5, the V gene TRBV20-1; the match to TRBD1 covers 7 bases. J lost 0 bases, V lost 4 bases, and 6 bases had no gene match. Germline V gene lookup returns CDR1 DFQATT and CDR2 SNEGSKA (reference sequence). CDR3 length equals 15 residues. In nucleotides, the CDR3 is TGCAGTGCTAATGACAGGGTTAATAGCAATCAGCCCCAGCATTGT. Translation: CSANDRVNSNQPQHC.

The CDR3 loop is CASSQRGWNIQYF. CDR3 in DNA: TGTGCCAGCAGCCAACGGGGGTGGAACATTCAGTACTTC. The chain joins TRBV3-1 to TRBJ2-4; weak D call: TRBD2 (6 bases). The CDR3 spans 13 residues. Germline V gene sequence: CDR1 LGHDT, CDR2 YNNKEL (reference sequence). V dropped 2 bases and J dropped 7 bases, with 9 bases sitting between them.

This clonotype was observed a handful of times. The chain joins TRBV2 to TRBJ1-4, with unresolved D. Germline V gives CDR1 SNHLY, CDR2 FYNNEI. CDR3 length equals 13 residues. Trimming took off 8 bases at V and 5 bases at J, with 12 bases between the two ends. The CDR3 region has the DNA TGTGCCAGCTCGAGGCCCCCGAATGAAAAACTGTTTTTT. The encoded protein is CASSRPPNEKLFF.

This clonotype was picked up a small number of times. The V call is TRBV28, the J call TRBJ2-7; tentative D call: TRBD1 (5 bases). Trimming stripped 6 bases from V and 0 bases from J, with 15 bases between. Per germline, CDR1 MDHEN and CDR2 SYDVKM. This CDR3 contains 15 residues. CDR3 DNA: TGTGCCAGCAGCTCCTCCCGCAGGGCCTCCTACGAGCAGTACTTC. It translates to CASSSSRRASYEQYF.

V is TRBV14 and J is TRBJ2-7, with 10 bases identical to TRBD2. The ends lost 0 bases at V and 4 bases at J; junction bases unmatched: 6. Germline CDR1 reads SGHDN; CDR2 reads FVKESK. The CDR3 consists of 16 residues. The CDR3 sequence: CASSQDAGLANYEQYF. The CDR3 DNA reads as TGTGCCAGCAGCCAAGATGCGGGACTAGCGAATTACGAGCAGTACTTC.

This clonotype was recorded once. A read error may explain this, as a much larger clone is one base away. The genes are TRBV29-1 and TRBJ2-5; 14 nucleotides match TRBD2. Germline V gives CDR1 SQVTM, CDR2 ANQGSEA. This CDR3 is 17 amino acids long. CDR3 DNA sequence: TGCAGCGTCATTCGACTAGCGGGAGGGATGCCCCAAGAGACCCAGTGCTTC. This gives the protein CSVIRLAGGMPQETQCF.

CDR3 in amino acids: CSANYGTSGANEQFF. In nucleotides, the CDR3 is TGCAGTGCTAACTACGGGACTAGCGGTGCCAATGAGCAGTTCTTC. The J gene is TRBJ2-1, the V gene TRBV20-1; 11 positions match TRBD2. Germline CDR1 reads DFQATT; CDR2 reads SNEGSKA (reference sequence). This CDR3 contains 15 residues. J was trimmed by 6 bases and V by 4 bases; bases with no gene match: 8.